This T cell receptor beta chain was captured by sequencing in a study of Ad26.COV2.S vaccination and SARS-CoV-2 variants. Across the whole study: As a participant in COV1001, the donor was in the Ad26.COV2.S trial arm. Participants got Ad26.COV2.S intramuscularly, once or twice 56 days apart. Study observations and caveats: Spike-specific responses of CD8+ and CD4+ T cells were reported to display substantial breadth after vaccination.

This clone occurred once. Its antigen is still unknown. Here immunoSEQ multiplex PCR was the method, and the copy in TCRdb shows in-frame clones only, minus some. The sample contains 200,000 to 250,000 clones, around 87% of which appear only once. The sample's treatment: some 20 received Ad26.COV2.S at low or high dose, single or two shots; about 5 received placebo; per-sample allocation not given. The samples date from day 63 after the first vaccine or placebo injection. Trimming took 2 bases from V and 7 from J; bases not matched to a gene: 7. CDR1 and CDR2 (germline): MNHEY, SMNVEV (reference sequence). The CDR3 spans 15 residues.

The sequence was obtained from a person aged 18-60 years who received the Ad26.COV2.S COVID-19 vaccine or a placebo. This chain links TRBV27 with TRBJ1-2, with 10 bases fitting TRBD1. This sample comprised peripheral blood, obtained in a trial of Ad26.COV2.S vaccine versus placebo. In nucleotides, the CDR3 is TGTGCCAGCAGTTTAACGGGACAGGGGATTTTTGGCTACACCTTC. Translating it yields CASSLTGQGIFGYTF.